A single TCR beta chain is shown here with its context. The antigen remains undetermined. This entry belongs to a study of CD8 T cells in Susac syndrome. An amount of RNA that ranged from roughly 0.5 to 1 ug was reverse transcribed with random hexamers. The TCR beta CDR3 was amplified by immunoSEQ multiplex PCR across 54 Vbeta, 13 Jbeta. TCRdb re-derived calls from the immunoSEQ multiplex PCR reads in MiXCR, one entry per CDR3 protein. The sample records over 150,000 distinct CDR3 sequences, around 96% being singletons. This CDR3 has 18 residues. Germline V gene lookup returns CDR1 DFQATT and CDR2 SNEGSKA (reference sequence). V lost 0 bases to trimming and J lost 3 bases; unmatched junction nucleotides: 11. Whole-study results and caveats: The authors acknowledged that their TCR sequencing and HLA analysis involved a relatively small number of individuals.

Sequencing of TCR beta was performed on blood CD8+ T cells and on blood CD4+ T cells. The clonotype was recovered from a human donor with multiple sclerosis. Sequencing input: CD4+ T cells from PBMCs. The chain uses TRBV20-1 and TRBJ2-1; 10 bases are shared with TRBD1. Here the CDR3 DNA reads TGCAGTGCTAGAGATCCCTCAGCGGGACAGGGGAACTACAATGAGCAGTTCTTC. Residues: CSARDPSAGQGNYNEQFF.